These 29 T cell receptor beta chains were sequenced from one sample in a study of shared clonotypes between healthy human individuals. Only in-frame clones appear in the TCRdb table, and some are missing; sequencing was by immunoSEQ multiplex PCR. The sample lists hundreds of thousands of clones, 95% to 96% occurring once. Naive CD8 cells lacked CD45RO, underwent positive selection for CCR7 and left out terminally differentiated effector memory CD45RA+ cells. The sequenced sample consisted of naive CD8+ T cells sorted from blood. These receptor sequences come from a woman aged 25 to 39 in good health.

The genes are TRBV7-2 and TRBJ2-7, with 9 nucleotides matching TRBD2. The CDR3 totals 13 residues. Per germline, CDR1 SGHTA and CDR2 FQGNSA. The ends lost 5 bases at V and 7 bases at J; junction bases unmatched: 6. In DNA form, the CDR3 reads TGTGCCAGCAGCCTCTACGGACTAGCGGAGCAGTACTTC. Its protein is CASSLYGLAEQYF.

This clone was detected once. The V gene is TRBV27, the J gene TRBJ1-2; no clear D gene. V shed 0 bases and J shed 7 bases, with 12 bases lying between them. Germline V CDR1 and CDR2: MNHEY, SMNVEV (reference sequence). The CDR3 contains 14 residues. CDR3 residues: CASSLSGSFGGYTF. CDR3 in DNA: TGTGCCAGCAGTTTATCAGGGTCGTTCGGTGGCTACACCTTC.

This clone has only one observation. This chain joins TRBV11-3 and TRBJ2-1; maybe TRBD2 (6 bases). Trimming pared 5 bases from V and 7 bases from J, leaving 12 bases between. Germline CDR1 reads SGHNT; CDR2 reads YENEEA. The CDR3 consists of 13 residues. The DNA of the CDR3 is TGTGCCAGCAGCCCCTCCGCGGGAAATGAGCAGTTCTTC. Translation gives CASSPSAGNEQFF.

The chain couples TRBV29-1 to TRBJ2-2; 14 bases map to TRBD2. The CDR3 runs 17 residues. V was clipped by 4 bases and J by 1 base; unmatched bases: 5. Germline CDR1 SQVTM, CDR2 ANQGSEA. In nucleotides, the CDR3 is TGCAGCGTTGGGGGGACTAGCGGGAGCCGGAACACCGGGGAGCTGTTTTTT. Translated, it gives CSVGGTSGSRNTGELFF.

The rearrangement joins TRBV5-4 to TRBJ2-1; 7 nucleotides match TRBD2. Germline-derived CDR1 and CDR2 are SGHNT and YYREEE (reference sequence). This CDR3 region has 20 residues. J lost 7 bases, V lost 0 bases, and 22 bases had no gene match. Written as DNA, the CDR3 is TGTGCCAGCAGCTTGGGGGCCGCCGGGCGCGGGAGTAAGGTTACAAATGAGCAGTTCTTC. It translates to CASSLGAAGRGSKVTNEQFF.

V and J are TRBV27 and TRBJ2-5; no clear D. This CDR3 contains 13 residues. Trimming removed 0 bases from V and 4 bases from J, with 6 bases in between. From germline, CDR1 is MNHEY and CDR2 SMNVEV (reference sequence). CDR3 amino acids: CASSLSNGETQYF. CDR3 in DNA: TGTGCCAGCAGTTTATCGAATGGAGAGACCCAGTACTTC.

The J gene is TRBJ2-7, the V gene TRBV5-6, with TRBD2 as a possible D gene (6 bases). The germline V gene has CDR1 SGHDT and CDR2 YYEEEE. CDR3 length equals 14 residues. The germline V and J ends were trimmed by 0 bases and 2 bases, with 9 bases remaining between them. The CDR3, as DNA: TGTGCCAGCAGCTTGGCGGGAGAGGCCTACGAGCAGTACTTC. Translated, it gives CASSLAGEAYEQYF.

V gene TRBV5-4 combines with J gene TRBJ1-3, with no clear D. V was clipped by 0 bases and J by 0 bases, with 4 bases between them. The CDR3 is 14 residues long. Per the germline V gene, CDR1 is SGHNT and CDR2 is YYREEE (reference sequence). The CDR3 DNA reads as TGTGCCAGCAGCTTGGAAAACTCTGGAAACACCATATATTTT. Translating it yields CASSLENSGNTIYF.

The chain uses TRBV5-6 and TRBJ1-1; D call uncertain. Germline CDR1 and CDR2: SGHDT and YYEEEE. V was shortened by 2 bases and J by 3 bases, with 5 bases between the two germline ends. This CDR3 has 12 amino acids. DNA of the CDR3: TGTGCCAGCAGCTTTAAAGACACTGAAGCTTTCTTT. Residues: CASSFKDTEAFF.

This clone came up once. The V gene is TRBV19, the J gene TRBJ2-3, with D tentatively TRBD1 (5 bases). The CDR3 covers 13 residues. Germline CDR1 reads LNHDA; CDR2 reads SQIVND (reference sequence). Trimming shortened V by 5 bases and J by 5 bases, and 11 bases separated the two germline ends. CDR3: CASSLGVQDTQYF. The CDR3, as DNA: TGTGCCAGTAGTTTAGGGGTTCAAGATACGCAGTATTTT.

The chain joins TRBV28 to TRBJ2-1; 7 nucleotides agree with TRBD1. The CDR3 consists of 19 residues. V was clipped by 4 bases and J by 7 bases; unmatched bases: 22. Germline CDR1 is MDHEN and CDR2 is SYDVKM. DNA of the CDR3: TGTGCCAGCAGTTCCCGGGACAGCTTTTCCCCGGCCCGATTTAATGAGCAGTTCTTC. Residues: CASSSRDSFSPARFNEQFF.

A single count supports this clone. This chain links TRBV5-4 with TRBJ1-4, with 7 nucleotides matching TRBD1. The CDR3 is 14 amino acids. Trimming removed 4 bases from V and 5 bases from J; junction bases left unmatched: 5. Germline CDR1 and CDR2: SGHNT and YYREEE (reference sequence). CDR3 in DNA: TGTGCCAGCAGCCCGGAGGGACAGAATGAAAAACTGTTTTTT. Translated: CASSPEGQNEKLFF.

The chain joins TRBV4-1 to TRBJ1-5, with D maybe TRBD1 (5 bases). Trimming left V 3 bases short and J 5 bases short, with 14 bases between. The CDR3 is made up of 15 amino acids. Per germline, CDR1 MGHRA and CDR2 YSYEKL. CDR3 amino acids: CASSQYPTDDQPQHF. DNA for the CDR3: TGCGCCAGCAGCCAGTATCCGACAGATGATCAGCCCCAGCATTTT.

This clone was counted a few times. The rearrangement uses TRBV7-9 and TRBJ1-1; D not resolved. Germline V gene data show CDR1 as SEHNR and CDR2 as FQNEAQ (reference sequence). Deletions cut 3 bases from V and 0 bases from J, with 8 bases between. The CDR3 consists of 14 residues. The CDR3 DNA reads as TGTGCCAGCAGCTTCCCGGAGATGAACACTGAAGCTTTCTTT. Encoded protein: CASSFPEMNTEAFF.

This rearrangement joins TRBV2 to TRBJ1-1; TRBD1 might be the D (6 bases). V was pared by 7 bases and J by 0 bases, with 18 bases between. Germline lookup yields CDR1 SNHLY and CDR2 FYNNEI. This CDR3 spans 16 amino acids. The CDR3 DNA reads as TGTGCCAGCACTTACACGCATGAGGGGGTGAACACTGAAGCTTTCTTT. Translation: CASTYTHEGVNTEAFF.

The chain employs TRBV5-8 and TRBJ2-5; possible D gene TRBD2, 5 bases. The better agreement between TRBJ2-7 and the DNA end casts doubt on the J call. Germline V CDR1 and CDR2: SGHTS, YDEGEE. This CDR3 comprises 12 residues. The CDR3 here is CASSLPGYEQYF. In DNA, the CDR3 is TGTGCCAGCAGCTTGCCGGGGTACGAGCAGTACTTC.

The V call is TRBV5-1, the J call TRBJ1-1; tentative D call: TRBD1 (5 bases). V was pared by 7 bases and J by 7 bases, with 11 bases between. Looked up from germline, CDR1 is SGHRS and CDR2 is YFSETQ. The CDR3 totals 11 residues. CDR3 DNA: TGCGCCAGCGAGGGCGGGGGTGAAGCTTTCTTT. Translation: CASEGGGEAFF. The full variable domain, with the rest looked up from reference TRBV5-1 and TRBJ1-1, is KAGVTQTPRYLIKTRGQQVTLSCSPISGHRSVSWYQQTPGQGLQFLFEYFSETQRNKGNFPGRFSGRQFSNSRSEMNVSTLELGDSALYLCASEGGGEAFFGQGTRLTVV.

The count of this clone is one. The rearrangement uses TRBV29-1 and TRBJ2-7; D might be TRBD1 or TRBD2, each matching 5 bases. In germline, CDR1 is SQVTM, CDR2 ANQGSEA. The CDR3 loop spans 15 amino acids. The V end lost 2 bases, the J end lost 1 base, and 15 bases lay between the germline ends. The CDR3 reads CSVESGLTTSYEQYF. The CDR3 DNA is TGCAGCGTTGAATCGGGGCTGACTACATCCTACGAGCAGTACTTC.

This chain uses TRBV27 with TRBJ2-1; D uncertain. CDR3 length: 13 residues. Germline V gene lookup returns CDR1 MNHEY and CDR2 SMNVEV (reference sequence). Trimming left V 5 bases short and J 8 bases short, with 13 bases between. The CDR3 DNA sequence: TGTGCCAGCAGTGACCTCTTAAGGGATGAGCAGTTCTTC. Its translation: CASSDLLRDEQFF.

The chain combines TRBV9 with TRBJ1-1; TRBD1 aligns across 8 bases. Germline-derived CDR1 and CDR2 are SGDLS and YYNGEE. The CDR3 is 17 amino acids. The V segment lost 0 bases and the J segment 2 bases; nucleotides outside the gene matches: 9. For the CDR3, the DNA is TGTGCCAGCAGCGTAGGGGCAGGGGGCTATCGAAACACTGAAGCTTTCTTT. Translated, it gives CASSVGAGGYRNTEAFF.

This clone appeared a single time. The rearrangement joins TRBV28 to TRBJ2-7, with 10 bases lining up with TRBD2. CDR3 length: 16 amino acids. Germline CDR1 is MDHEN and CDR2 is SYDVKM. V gave up 5 bases and J gave up 4 bases; unmatched junction bases: 11. The CDR3 region has the DNA TGTGCCAGCAGTCCACCCAAGCGGGAGGGGAGGTACGAGCAGTACTTC. This encodes CASSPPKREGRYEQYF.

Concerning this clone: At the DNA level, this CDR3 is encoded by other sequences in the same sample as well. The genes are TRBV6-5 and TRBJ2-5; a possible D gene is TRBD1 (6 bases). The DNA end is a closer match to TRBJ2-7, so the J assignment may be wrong. Per the germline V gene, CDR1 is MNHEY and CDR2 is SVGAGI. This CDR3 is 14 amino acids long. The CDR3 coding sequence is TGTGCCAGCAGTTACGGCAGGGGATCCTACGAGCAGTACTTC. It is translated as CASSYGRGSYEQYF.

This clone has only one observation. The rearrangement links TRBV9 to TRBJ1-1; D is undetermined. Trimming left V 3 bases short and J 4 bases short, with 13 bases between. Germline-derived CDR1 and CDR2 are SGDLS and YYNGEE. The CDR3 contains 14 residues. CDR3 DNA: TGTGCCAGCAGCGCTTCGGTAGGGCTCACTGAAGCTTTCTTT. It translates to CASSASVGLTEAFF.

This clone came up once. Relative to the germline gene, one junction end is altered; a read error may explain this. Different DNA sequences within this sample yield the same CDR3. The J gene is TRBJ1-5, the V gene TRBV19; a weak D match, TRBD1 (6 bases). The CDR3 is 15 residues long. Germline CDR1 reads LNHDA; CDR2 reads SQIVND (reference sequence). For the CDR3, the DNA is TGTGCCAGTAGTATGTGGGACACTAGCAATCAACCCCAGCATTTT. It encodes CASSMWDTSNQPQHF.

The gene calls are TRBV11-2 and TRBJ2-7, with D tentatively TRBD2 (5 bases). The CDR3 loop spans 13 amino acids. Trimming cost V 6 bases and J 3 bases, with 12 bases left between them. From germline, CDR1 is SGHAT and CDR2 FQNNGV. The CDR3 is CASRTLAGYEQYF. The CDR3 DNA is TGTGCCAGCAGGACTCTAGCCGGCTACGAGCAGTACTTC.

The gene calls are TRBV2 and TRBJ1-2; D gene ambiguous. There are 13 residues in the CDR3. Germline V lookup: CDR1 SNHLY, CDR2 FYNNEI. V was clipped by 8 bases and J by 4 bases, with 14 bases between them. CDR3 in DNA: TGTGCCAGCCTACTTGGGTCAGGCTATGGCTACACCTTC. It encodes CASLLGSGYGYTF.

The rearrangement uses TRBV19 and TRBJ2-7; TRBD2 is a possible D gene (6 bases). Trimming stripped 3 bases from V and 5 bases from J, with 17 bases between. The CDR3 totals 15 residues. The germline CDR1 and CDR2 sequences are LNHDA and SQIVND (reference sequence). The CDR3 protein is CASSMLAGLEDEQYF. The CDR3 DNA follows: TGTGCCAGTAGTATGTTGGCGGGGCTAGAAGACGAGCAGTACTTC. Based on the CDR3 plus reference TRBV19 and TRBJ2-7, the full variable domain is DGGITQSPKYLFRKEGQNVTLSCEQNLNHDAMYWYRQDPGQGLRLIYYSQIVNDFQKGDIAEGYSVSREKKESFPLTVTSAQKNPTAFYLCASSMLAGLEDEQYFGPGTRLTVT.

The chain links TRBV19 to TRBJ1-1; no clear D gene. With 7 bases removed from V and 5 bases from J, the gap between germline ends came to 14 bases. This CDR3 contains 13 residues. CDR1 and CDR2 (germline): LNHDA, SQIVND (reference sequence). DNA for the CDR3: TGTGCCAGTAATACGGGAATAGTTACTGAAGCTTTCTTT. The encoded protein is CASNTGIVTEAFF.

V gene TRBV5-1 combines with J gene TRBJ2-5; D not resolved. TRBJ2-7 matches the DNA end more closely, so the J call is doubtful. The CDR3 is made up of 13 amino acids. Germline V gene sequence: CDR1 SGHRS, CDR2 YFSETQ. CDR3 region: CASRKGYSYEQYF. Here the CDR3 DNA reads TGCGCCAGCAGGAAGGGCTACAGCTACGAGCAGTACTTC.